The following is a TCR beta chain sequence with its context. Its antigen is not identified. The data derive from a study of response to subunit inactivated influenza vaccine. The study, taken as a whole, reports: A suggestion made by the authors is that each seasonal influenza vaccination recruits few new T cells.

V was trimmed by 2 bases and J by 10 bases, leaving 12 bases between them. The CDR3 runs to 14 residues. Germline V lookup: CDR1 SGHDN, CDR2 FVKESK. Each CDR3 protein gets one entry after TCRdb re-called the RT-PCR reads with MiXCR. The data hold hundreds of thousands of distinct CDR3 sequences, with 16% observed a single time. The source material was CD4+ T cells sorted from PBMCs, sampled less than 30 months after vaccination. The TCR sequence derives from a man aged 45 to 70 who received an inactivated influenza vaccine. The genes are TRBV14 and TRBJ1-6, with a weak D call TRBD1 (6 bases). The chain's CDR3 is CASSQTGFTSPLHF. CDR3 nucleotides: TGTGCCAGCAGCCAAACAGGGTTTACATCACCCCTCCACTTT.